The clone carrying this T cell receptor (beta chain) has ten or more counts. The CDR3 runs to 12 residues. Germline V CDR1 and CDR2: MDHEN, SYDVKM. V was pared by 7 bases and J by 2 bases, with 8 bases between. This sample is part of a study of response to subunit inactivated influenza vaccine. TCRdb reprocessed the RT-PCR reads with MiXCR, giving one entry per CDR3 protein. The sample lists about 540,000 distinct CDR3 sequences, under 30% occurring once. These same records also appear under a second study, on T cells expressing NK-cell markers. As that study records: 5'RACE template switching with UMIs generated TCR beta cDNA. NKG2C+ dominant clonotype frequencies in 5 or 6 donors were roughly 1.0-7.5% of CD8+ T cells. The CD3+CD56-NKG2C+ fraction of several donors was also led by these clonotypes.

This sequence joins TRBV28 and TRBJ1-2; no clear D. The sequenced sample was CD4+ T cells sorted from PBMCs, obtained about 13 days after vaccination. This receptor was taken from a man in his fifties or sixties who received an inactivated influenza vaccine. This CDR3 reads CASIERNYGYTF. The CDR3 nucleotides are TGTGCCAGCATTGAAAGAAACTATGGCTACACCTTC.